A selection of T cell receptor beta chains follows, all from one sample in a study of T cell responses to AZD1222 COVID-19 vaccine. The assay was immunoSEQ multiplex PCR, and TCRdb's table has in-frame clones only and misses some. The sample has tens of thousands of clones, around 89% seen once. The sequenced sample was peripheral blood, obtained on day 0 of AZD1222 vaccination. The receptors were gathered from an adult in good health. Each CDR3 is given with its conserved first and last residue. The order of the fields is J gene, V gene, D gene, clone size, CDR3 protein, CDR3 DNA. D genes are given only for firm matches. Where a row states a size, it is once, few, many or the class of an expanded clone; other rows omit it.

j_call: TRBJ2-2; v_call: TRBV5-1; d_call: TRBD2; clone_size: .; cdr3_aa: CASSFRGDSGPTGELFF; cdr3_nt: TGCGCCAGCAGCTTCCGTGGGGATAGCGGGCCGACCGGGGAGCTGTTTTTT
j_call: TRBJ2-5; v_call: TRBV9; d_call: .; clone_size: .; cdr3_aa: CASSVGPSPQETQYF; cdr3_nt: TGTGCCAGCAGCGTAGGGCCTTCACCTCAAGAGACCCAGTACTTC
j_call: TRBJ2-7; v_call: TRBV19; d_call: .; clone_size: .; cdr3_aa: CASSGVSYEQYF; cdr3_nt: TGTGCCAGTAGTGGGGTCTCCTACGAGCAGTACTTC
j_call: TRBJ1-1; v_call: TRBV20-1; d_call: .; clone_size: .; cdr3_aa: CSAPRTDEAFF; cdr3_nt: TGCAGTGCTCCTAGGACAGATGAAGCTTTCTTT
j_call: TRBJ1-4; v_call: TRBV3-1/TRBV3-2; d_call: .; clone_size: .; cdr3_aa: CASSQEFAGGTKKLFF; cdr3_nt: TGTGCCAGCAGCCAAGAGTTCGCAGGCGGGACGAAAAAGCTGTTTTTT
j_call: TRBJ1-4; v_call: TRBV30; d_call: .; clone_size: once; cdr3_aa: CAWSDFRVEKLFF; cdr3_nt: TGTGCCTGGAGTGATTTCAGGGTCGAAAAACTGTTTTTT
j_call: TRBJ1-2; v_call: TRBV18; d_call: .; clone_size: .; cdr3_aa: CASSPAVTNYGYTF; cdr3_nt: TGTGCCAGCTCACCTGCAGTTACTAACTATGGCTACACCTTC
j_call: TRBJ1-5; v_call: TRBV27; d_call: .; clone_size: .; cdr3_aa: CASSHSRVNQPQHF; cdr3_nt: TGTGCCAGCAGTCACAGCAGGGTCAATCAGCCCCAGCATTTT
j_call: TRBJ1-2; v_call: TRBV5-4; d_call: .; clone_size: .; cdr3_aa: CASSLLARGSNPDGYTF; cdr3_nt: TGTGCCAGCAGCTTACTTGCCCGGGGTAGTAATCCTGATGGCTACACCTTC
j_call: TRBJ1-4; v_call: TRBV7-2; d_call: .; clone_size: .; cdr3_aa: CASSLVGTKSNEKLFF; cdr3_nt: TGTGCCAGCAGCTTAGTTGGGACTAAGAGTAATGAAAAACTGTTTTTT
j_call: TRBJ2-1; v_call: TRBV9; d_call: TRBD2; clone_size: medium-sized; cdr3_aa: CASSSWGSGGHEQFF; cdr3_nt: TGTGCCAGCAGCTCTTGGGGTAGCGGGGGGCATGAGCAGTTCTTC
j_call: TRBJ2-4; v_call: TRBV11-1; d_call: .; clone_size: .; cdr3_aa: CASSFRPPANIQYF; cdr3_nt: TGTGCCAGCAGCTTCCGGCCCCCCGCGAACATTCAGTACTTC
j_call: TRBJ1-2; v_call: TRBV7-9; d_call: TRBD1; clone_size: .; cdr3_aa: CASSFSGQGMGGYTF; cdr3_nt: TGTGCCAGCAGCTTCTCGGGACAGGGGATGGGTGGCTACACCTTC
j_call: TRBJ2-7; v_call: TRBV11-2; d_call: TRBD2; clone_size: .; cdr3_aa: CASSYSGGPTYEQYF; cdr3_nt: TGTGCCAGCAGCTACAGCGGGGGGCCCACCTACGAGCAGTACTTC
j_call: TRBJ2-3; v_call: TRBV18; d_call: TRBD1; clone_size: .; cdr3_aa: CASSPRDRGQRDTQYF; cdr3_nt: TGTGCCAGCTCACCAAGGGACAGGGGGCAAAGAGATACGCAGTATTTT
j_call: TRBJ1-1; v_call: TRBV20-1; d_call: .; clone_size: .; cdr3_aa: CSASMVHSNTEAFF; cdr3_nt: TGCAGTGCTAGTATGGTACACTCGAACACTGAAGCTTTCTTT
j_call: TRBJ1-4; v_call: TRBV13; d_call: TRBD1; clone_size: .; cdr3_aa: CASSWGTGSNEKLFF; cdr3_nt: TGTGCCAGCAGCTGGGGGACAGGCTCTAATGAAAAACTGTTTTTT
j_call: TRBJ1-3; v_call: TRBV28; d_call: .; clone_size: .; cdr3_aa: CASSLPLNTIYF; cdr3_nt: TGTGCCAGCAGTTTACCACTTAACACCATATATTTT
j_call: TRBJ1-1; v_call: TRBV6-6; d_call: TRBD1; clone_size: .; cdr3_aa: CASGKPGGVNTEAFF; cdr3_nt: TGTGCCAGCGGCAAACCAGGGGGAGTGAACACTGAAGCTTTCTTT
j_call: TRBJ1-3; v_call: TRBV19; d_call: .; clone_size: .; cdr3_aa: CASRHGHANSGNTIYF; cdr3_nt: TGTGCCAGTAGGCACGGGCACGCCAATTCTGGAAACACCATATATTTT
j_call: TRBJ2-7; v_call: TRBV6-5; d_call: TRBD1; clone_size: .; cdr3_aa: CASRGTDEWREQYF; cdr3_nt: TGTGCCAGCAGGGGGACAGACGAGTGGCGCGAGCAGTACTTC
j_call: TRBJ2-7; v_call: TRBV7-2; d_call: .; clone_size: .; cdr3_aa: CASSPTFIQGYEQYF; cdr3_nt: TGTGCCAGCAGCCCGACCTTCATACAGGGCTACGAGCAGTACTTC
j_call: TRBJ1-1; v_call: TRBV7-9; d_call: .; clone_size: once; cdr3_aa: CASSSASGPRDTEAFF; cdr3_nt: TGTGCCAGCAGCTCTGCTTCGGGCCCGAGGGACACTGAAGCTTTCTTT
j_call: TRBJ1-4; v_call: TRBV5-4; d_call: TRBD1; clone_size: .; cdr3_aa: CASSLALGTGGEKLFF; cdr3_nt: TGTGCCAGCAGCTTGGCCTTAGGGACAGGGGGTGAAAAACTGTTTTTT
j_call: TRBJ2-7; v_call: TRBV6-5; d_call: .; clone_size: .; cdr3_aa: CASSYSFDYEQYF; cdr3_nt: TGTGCCAGCAGTTACTCGTTTGACTACGAGCAGTACTTC
j_call: TRBJ2-6; v_call: TRBV6-2/TRBV6-3; d_call: .; clone_size: few; cdr3_aa: CASSQDSGANVLTF; cdr3_nt: TGTGCCAGCAGTCAAGACTCTGGGGCCAACGTCCTGACTTTC
j_call: TRBJ1-2; v_call: TRBV7-2; d_call: .; clone_size: .; cdr3_aa: CASSLEVAKSNYGYTF; cdr3_nt: TGTGCCAGCAGCTTAGAGGTCGCGAAGAGTAACTATGGCTACACCTTC
j_call: TRBJ1-2; v_call: TRBV9; d_call: .; clone_size: few; cdr3_aa: CASSVTDSPYGYTF; cdr3_nt: TGTGCCAGCAGCGTAACGGACAGCCCCTATGGCTACACCTTC